This T cell receptor (beta chain) was retrieved from a study of T cell responses to AZD1222 COVID-19 vaccine. Study-level background: Analyses pooled second doses at about 4 or about 12 weeks.

Study-wide results and caveats: Samples come after the peak T cell response, not at day 14. The donors showed a predominance of white British ancestry and of females, with possible underestimation of clonal diversity. Among spike-specific TCRs, nearly half reportedly target unmutated variant regions.

Profiled with immunoSEQ multiplex PCR; TCRdb holds only in-frame clones, not every one. The sample consists of approximately 110,000 clones, about 91% of them appearing once. Regarding this clone: Its antigen is currently unknown.

The sequence was collected from an adult in good health. Specimen: peripheral blood, collected on day 0 of AZD1222 vaccination.

CDR3 region: CASSIVGGNEQYF. In DNA form, the CDR3 reads TGTGCCAGTAGTATAGTGGGGGGAAACGAGCAGTACTTC. The gene calls are TRBV19 and TRBJ2-7, with D possibly matching TRBD2 (6 bases). The CDR3 loop spans 13 amino acids. V was clipped by 1 base and J by 5 bases, with 9 bases between them. The germline V gene has CDR1 LNHDA and CDR2 SQIVND (reference sequence).